The rows below give T cell receptor beta chains drawn from one sample of a study of T cells in Graves' hyperthyroidism and ophthalmopathy. One entry per CDR3 protein, called by TCRdb with MiXCR from the multiplex PCR reads. The table includes some 98,000 distinct CDR3 sequences, approximately 40% detected once. Sequenced sample: peripheral blood or thyroid tissue (not recorded which). Every receptor here comes from a woman aged 25-40 years with Graves' hyperthyroidism. Each CDR3 is given with its conserved first and last residue. D genes are given only for firm matches. Expanded clones are given a class, and other clones once, few, many or no size at all.

CASREGQGNTEAFF	TGTGCCAGCAGGGAGGGACAGGGAAACACTGAAGCTTTCTTT	-	TRBJ1-1	TRBV12-3/TRBV12-4	TRBD1
CASSQKYRRQHLHF	TGCGCCAGCAGCCAAAAGTATCGGCGACAGCATCTCCACTTT	many	TRBJ1-6	TRBV4-1	-
CASSYRAGSPTEAFF	TGTGCCAGCAGCTATCGCGCCGGGAGTCCCACTGAAGCTTTCTTT	many	TRBJ1-1	TRBV5-6	-
CATSTLTFPHEQYF	TGTGCCACCAGCACCCTGACATTCCCCCACGAGCAGTACTTC	many	TRBJ2-7	TRBV15	-
CASSLVRQGMDGYTF	TGTGCCAGCAGCTTGGTGAGACAGGGGATGGATGGCTACACCTTC	many	TRBJ1-2	TRBV5-8	TRBD1
CATRDRGHYYGYTF	TGTGCCACCCGGGACAGGGGGCATTACTATGGCTACACCTTC	-	TRBJ1-2	TRBV19	TRBD1
CSARGTSGIYEHF	TGCAGTGCTAGAGGGACTAGCGGGATATACGAGCATTTT	-	TRBJ1-5	TRBV20-1	-
CASSLGGGSGYEQYF	TGTGCCAGCAGTTTAGGGGGAGGTAGTGGCTACGAGCAGTACTTC	many	TRBJ2-7	TRBV27	-
CASSQEVRQYEQYF	TGTGCCAGCAGTCAGGAGGTGCGACAGTACGAGCAGTACTTC	-	TRBJ2-7	TRBV28	-
CASKPRANALGETQYF	TGTGCCAGCAAACCCCGAGCGAACGCATTGGGAGAGACCCAGTACTTC	many	TRBJ2-5	TRBV7-2	-
CASSLNRGLEAFF	TGTGCCAGCAGCCTTAACAGGGGGCTTGAAGCTTTCTTT	many	TRBJ1-1	TRBV7-9	TRBD1
CSASGGTGEQYF	TGCAGTGCTAGCGGGGGGACCGGGGAGCAGTACTTC	-	TRBJ2-7	TRBV20-1	TRBD2
CASSRGRHIDFSDTQYF	TGTGCCAGTAGTCGGGGGCGCCATATCGACTTCTCAGATACGCAGTATTTT	-	TRBJ2-3	TRBV19	-
CASSLTGVRETQYF	TGTGCCAGCAGTTTGACCGGGGTGCGGGAGACCCAGTACTTC	many	TRBJ2-5	TRBV28	-
CSASLTSGRARDTQYF	TGCAGTGCTTCCCTGACTAGCGGGAGGGCCAGAGATACGCAGTATTTT	-	TRBJ2-3	TRBV20-1	TRBD2
CSARQGAGNTIYF	TGCAGTGCTAGACAGGGGGCTGGAAACACCATATATTTT	many	TRBJ1-3	TRBV20-1	TRBD1
CASSLVGGGITTNYGYTF	TGTGCCAGCAGCTTAGTAGGGGGCGGAATAACTACTAACTATGGCTACACCTTC	many	TRBJ1-2	TRBV7-3	TRBD1
CSQDRGLYGYTF	TGCAGCCAAGACAGGGGGCTCTATGGCTACACCTTC	many	TRBJ1-2	TRBV20-1	TRBD1
CAWSRGGGSGNTIYF	TGTGCCTGGAGTCGCGGGGGAGGGTCTGGAAACACCATATATTTT	-	TRBJ1-3	TRBV30	-
CASSEPSDRGNQPQHF	TGTGCCAGCAGTGAGCCTTCGGACAGGGGCAATCAGCCCCAGCATTTT	many	TRBJ1-5	TRBV6-5	TRBD1
CSASSNGTRNGYTF	TGCAGTGCCAGCAGTAACGGGACACGAAATGGCTACACCTTC	-	TRBJ1-2	TRBV20-1	-
CASSRPGQGKYEQYF	TGTGCCAGCAGCAGACCGGGACAGGGGAAGTACGAGCAGTACTTC	many	TRBJ2-7	TRBV7-2	TRBD1
CAISGGPPYERYF	TGTGCCATCAGTGGCGGGCCCCCTTACGAGCGGTATTTC	-	TRBJ2-7	TRBV10-3	-
CASSQFLTGAETQYF	TGTGCCAGCAGCCAATTTCTTACAGGGGCCGAGACCCAGTACTTC	many	TRBJ2-5	TRBV3-1	TRBD1
CASSPGGHGYTF	TGTGCCAGCTCACCGGGGGGACATGGCTACACCTTC	few	TRBJ1-2	TRBV9	-
CASSQGLAGVGETQYF	TGCGCCAGCAGCCAGGGACTAGCGGGAGTGGGAGAGACCCAGTACTTC	-	TRBJ2-5	TRBV4-1	TRBD2
CATSSELGSPLHF	TGTGCCACCAGCTCTGAGCTGGGTTCACCCCTCCACTTT	many	TRBJ1-6	TRBV15	-
CASAPDRGNGELFF	TGTGCCAGCGCGCCGGACAGGGGGAACGGGGAGCTGTTTTTT	-	TRBJ2-2	TRBV6-5	TRBD1
CATSSRDRGHQETQHF	TGTGCCACCAGCAGTCGGGACAGGGGGCACCAAGAGACCCAGCATTTT	-	TRBJ1-5	TRBV15	TRBD1
CASSTLLPTGTGELFF	TGTGCCAGCAGCACCCTACTCCCTACCGGGACAGGGGAGCTGTTTTTT	-	TRBJ2-2	TRBV27	-
CASSEGARASVGLSKETQYF	TGTGCCAGCAGTGAAGGCGCGCGGGCAAGTGTAGGGCTGTCTAAAGAGACCCAGTACTTC	many	TRBJ2-5	TRBV2	-
CASSLGGLAGERPYEQYF	TGTGCCAGCAGCTTAGGGGGACTAGCGGGCGAACGTCCCTACGAGCAGTACTTC	-	TRBJ2-7	TRBV7-2	TRBD2
CASTSAGELFF	TGTGCCAGCACTAGTGCCGGGGAGCTGTTTTTT	many	TRBJ2-2	TRBV5-4	-
CATSLRAAADTQYF	TGTGCCACCTCCCTCCGCGCGGCAGCAGATACGCAGTATTTT	many	TRBJ2-3	TRBV24-1	-
CASSRDREETQYF	TGTGCCAGCAGCCGAGACAGGGAAGAGACCCAGTACTTC	many	TRBJ2-5	TRBV5-8	TRBD1
CATSRTGTGELFF	TGTGCCACCAGCAGGACAGGTACCGGGGAGCTGTTTTTT	-	TRBJ2-2	TRBV15	-
CASSWPGQGNTEAFF	TGTGCCAGCAGTTGGCCGGGACAGGGAAACACTGAAGCTTTCTTT	medium-sized	TRBJ1-1	TRBV12-3/TRBV12-4	TRBD1
CASSVFGARTNEKLFF	TGTGCCAGCAGTGTCTTCGGGGCGCGAACTAATGAAAAACTGTTTTTT	many	TRBJ1-4	TRBV2	-